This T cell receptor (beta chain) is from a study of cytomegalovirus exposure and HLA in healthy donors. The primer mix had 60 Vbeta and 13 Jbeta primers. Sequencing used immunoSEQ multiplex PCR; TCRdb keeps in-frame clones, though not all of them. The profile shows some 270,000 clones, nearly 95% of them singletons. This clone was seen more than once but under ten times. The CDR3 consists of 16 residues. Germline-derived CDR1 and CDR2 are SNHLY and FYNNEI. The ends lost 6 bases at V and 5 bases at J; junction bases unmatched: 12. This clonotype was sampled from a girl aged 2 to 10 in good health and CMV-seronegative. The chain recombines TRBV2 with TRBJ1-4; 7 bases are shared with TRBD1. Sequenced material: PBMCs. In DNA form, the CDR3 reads TGTGCCAGCAGGCTTAAGGATCGACAGGGCAATGAAAAACTGTTTTTT. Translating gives CASRLKDRQGNEKLFF.